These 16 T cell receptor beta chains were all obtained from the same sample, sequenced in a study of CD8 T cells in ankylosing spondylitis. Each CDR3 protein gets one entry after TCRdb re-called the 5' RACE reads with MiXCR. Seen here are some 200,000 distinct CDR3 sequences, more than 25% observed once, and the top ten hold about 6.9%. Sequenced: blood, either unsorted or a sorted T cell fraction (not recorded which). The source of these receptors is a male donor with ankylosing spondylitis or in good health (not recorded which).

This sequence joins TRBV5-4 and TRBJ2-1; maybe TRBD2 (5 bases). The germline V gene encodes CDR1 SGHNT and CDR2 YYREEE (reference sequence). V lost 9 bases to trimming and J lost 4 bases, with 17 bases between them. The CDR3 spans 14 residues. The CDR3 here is CAMSSGLIYNEQFF. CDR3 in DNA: TGTGCCATGAGCTCCGGACTTATATACAATGAGCAGTTCTTC. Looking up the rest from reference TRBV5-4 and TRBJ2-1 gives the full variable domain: ETGVTQSPTHLIKTRGQQVTLRCSSQSGHNTVSWYQQALGQGPQFIFQYYREEENGRGNFPPRFSGLQFPNYSSELNVNALELDDSALYLCAMSSGLIYNEQFFGPGTRLTVL.

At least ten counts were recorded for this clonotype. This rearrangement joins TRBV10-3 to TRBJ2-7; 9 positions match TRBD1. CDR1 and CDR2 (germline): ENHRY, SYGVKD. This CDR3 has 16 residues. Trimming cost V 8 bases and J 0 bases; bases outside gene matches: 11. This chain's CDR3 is CAIGFSPGQGSYEQYF. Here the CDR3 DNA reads TGTGCCATCGGCTTCTCACCGGGACAGGGCTCCTACGAGCAGTACTTC.

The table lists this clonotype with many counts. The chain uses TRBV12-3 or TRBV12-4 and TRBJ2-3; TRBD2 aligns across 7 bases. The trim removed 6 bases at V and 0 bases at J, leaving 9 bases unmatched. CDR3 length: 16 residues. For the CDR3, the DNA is TGTGCCAGCAGCCGTCCTAGCGGAGGGAGCACAGATACGCAGTATTTT. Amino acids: CASSRPSGGSTDTQYF.

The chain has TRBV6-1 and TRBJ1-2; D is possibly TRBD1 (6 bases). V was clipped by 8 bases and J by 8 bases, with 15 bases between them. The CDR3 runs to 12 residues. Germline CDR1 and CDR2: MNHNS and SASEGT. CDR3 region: CASSWGARGYTF. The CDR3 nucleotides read TGTGCCAGCTCCTGGGGGGCGCGGGGCTACACCTTC.

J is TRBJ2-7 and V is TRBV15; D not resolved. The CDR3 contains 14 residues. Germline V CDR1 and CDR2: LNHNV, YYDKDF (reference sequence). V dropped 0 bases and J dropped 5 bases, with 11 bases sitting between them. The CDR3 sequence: CATSRDGFTDEQYF. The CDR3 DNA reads TGTGCCACCAGCAGAGATGGGTTTACAGACGAGCAGTACTTC. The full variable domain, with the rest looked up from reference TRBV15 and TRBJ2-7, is DAMVIQNPRYQVTQFGKPVTLSCSQTLNHNVMYWYQQKSSQAPKLLFHYYDKDFNNEADTPDNFQSRRPNTSFCFLDIRSPGLGDTAMYLCATSRDGFTDEQYFGPGTRLTVT.

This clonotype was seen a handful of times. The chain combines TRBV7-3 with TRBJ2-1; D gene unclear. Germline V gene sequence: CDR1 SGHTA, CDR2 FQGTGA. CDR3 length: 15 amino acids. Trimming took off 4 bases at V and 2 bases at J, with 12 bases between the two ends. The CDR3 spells CASSSSYPTYNEQFF. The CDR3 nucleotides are TGTGCCAGCAGCTCCAGTTACCCAACCTACAATGAGCAGTTCTTC.

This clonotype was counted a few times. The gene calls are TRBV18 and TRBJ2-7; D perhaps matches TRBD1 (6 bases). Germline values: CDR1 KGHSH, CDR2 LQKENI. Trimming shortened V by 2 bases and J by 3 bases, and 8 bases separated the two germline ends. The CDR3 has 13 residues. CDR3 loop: CASSPDRYYEQYF. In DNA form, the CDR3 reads TGTGCCAGCTCACCAGACAGGTACTACGAGCAGTACTTC. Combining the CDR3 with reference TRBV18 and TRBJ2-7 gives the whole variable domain NAGVMQNPRHLVRRRGQEARLRCSPMKGHSHVYWYRQLPEEGLKFMVYLQKENIIDESGMPKERFSAEFPKEGPSILRIQQVVRGDSAAYFCASSPDRYYEQYFGPGTRLTVT.

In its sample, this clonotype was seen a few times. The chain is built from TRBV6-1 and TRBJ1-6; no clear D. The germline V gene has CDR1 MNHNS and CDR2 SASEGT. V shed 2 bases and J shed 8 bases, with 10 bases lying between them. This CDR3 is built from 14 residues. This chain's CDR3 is CASSETWKDSPLHF. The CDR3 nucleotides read TGTGCCAGCAGTGAAACATGGAAGGATTCACCCCTCCACTTT.

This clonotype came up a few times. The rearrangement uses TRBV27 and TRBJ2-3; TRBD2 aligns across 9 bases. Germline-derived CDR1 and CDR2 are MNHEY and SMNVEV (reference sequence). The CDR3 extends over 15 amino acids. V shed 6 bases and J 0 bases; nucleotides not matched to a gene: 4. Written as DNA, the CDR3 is TGTGCCAGCAGGAGACTAGCGGTTAGCACAGATACGCAGTATTTT. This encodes CASRRLAVSTDTQYF.

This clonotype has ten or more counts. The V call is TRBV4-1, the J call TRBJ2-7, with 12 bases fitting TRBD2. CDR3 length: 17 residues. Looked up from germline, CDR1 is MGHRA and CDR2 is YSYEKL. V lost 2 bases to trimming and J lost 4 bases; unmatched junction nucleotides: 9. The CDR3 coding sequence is TGCGCCAGCAGCCAATACCACCCCGGGACTAGCGGGTACGAGCAGTACTTC. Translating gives CASSQYHPGTSGYEQYF.

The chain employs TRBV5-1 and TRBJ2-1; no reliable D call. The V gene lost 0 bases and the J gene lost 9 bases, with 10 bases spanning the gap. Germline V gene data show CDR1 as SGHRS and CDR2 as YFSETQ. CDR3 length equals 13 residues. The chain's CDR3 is CASSLVQTGEQFF. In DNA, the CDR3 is TGCGCCAGCAGCTTGGTGCAGACGGGTGAGCAGTTCTTC.

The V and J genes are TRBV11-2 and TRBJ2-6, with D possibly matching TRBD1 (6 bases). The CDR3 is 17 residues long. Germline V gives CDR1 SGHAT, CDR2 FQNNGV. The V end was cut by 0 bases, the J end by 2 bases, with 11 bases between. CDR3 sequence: CASSLEQGSTGANVLTF. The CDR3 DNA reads TGTGCCAGCAGCTTAGAACAGGGATCTACTGGGGCCAACGTCCTGACTTTC.

CDR3 in amino acids: CASSSEAGTGGVEQYF. In DNA form, the CDR3 reads TGTGCCAGCAGTAGTGAGGCCGGGACAGGGGGCGTCGAGCAGTACTTC. The chain uses TRBV6-1 and TRBJ2-7; 12 bases map to TRBD1. After removal of 5 bases from V and 6 bases from J, the junction contained 11 bases not matched to a gene. Germline CDR1 reads MNHNS; CDR2 reads SASEGT. The length of the CDR3 is 16 residues.

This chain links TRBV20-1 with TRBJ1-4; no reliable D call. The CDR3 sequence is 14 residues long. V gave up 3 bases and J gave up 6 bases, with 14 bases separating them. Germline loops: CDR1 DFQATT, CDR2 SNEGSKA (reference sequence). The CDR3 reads CSASDRAGDEKLFF. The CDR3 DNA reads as TGCAGTGCTAGTGACCGGGCAGGCGATGAAAAACTGTTTTTT.

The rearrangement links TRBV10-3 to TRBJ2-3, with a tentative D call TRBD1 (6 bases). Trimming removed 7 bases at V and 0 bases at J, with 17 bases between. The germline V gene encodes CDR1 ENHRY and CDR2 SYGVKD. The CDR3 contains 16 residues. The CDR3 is CAINPGHFSSTDTQYF. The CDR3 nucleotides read TGTGCCATCAACCCGGGACATTTCTCTAGCACAGATACGCAGTATTTT.

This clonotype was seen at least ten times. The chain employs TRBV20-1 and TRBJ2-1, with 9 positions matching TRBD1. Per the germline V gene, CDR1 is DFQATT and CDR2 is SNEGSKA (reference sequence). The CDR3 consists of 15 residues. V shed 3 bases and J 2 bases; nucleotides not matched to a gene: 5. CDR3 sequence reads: CSARDRGVAYNEQFF. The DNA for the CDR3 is TGCAGTGCTAGGGACAGGGGTGTCGCCTACAATGAGCAGTTCTTC.